Below are 11 T cell receptor beta chains sequenced from a single sample in a study of T cell responses to AZD1222 COVID-19 vaccine. Here immunoSEQ multiplex PCR was the method, and the copy in TCRdb shows in-frame clones only, minus some. Found here are roughly 150,000 clones, 85% to 95% of them singletons; the top ten hold around 1.5%. Material: peripheral blood, obtained on day 0 of AZD1222 vaccination. The receptors stem from an adult in good health.

The chain links TRBV7-8 to TRBJ2-7; no reliable D call. Trimming removed 2 bases from V and 0 bases from J, with 14 bases in between. The CDR3 has 16 residues. Germline assignment: CDR1 SGHVS and CDR2 FQNEAQ. The chain's CDR3 is CASSLKLTGSSYEQYF. CDR3 sequence (DNA): TGTGCCAGCAGCTTAAAACTTACGGGCTCCTCCTACGAGCAGTACTTC.

V usage is TRBV3-1 (or the pseudogene TRBV3-2) and J usage is TRBJ1-1; D call uncertain. The CDR3 length is 14 residues. The germline V and J ends were trimmed by 4 bases and 3 bases, with 12 bases remaining between them. Looked up from germline, CDR1 is LGHDT and CDR2 is YNNKEL (reference sequence). For the CDR3, the DNA is TGTGCCAGCAGCCGGCTGCGTGGAGACACTGAAGCTTTCTTT. Its translation: CASSRLRGDTEAFF.

DNA for the CDR3: TGTGCCAGCAGCTTACATAGCGGGGGGGCGCCCTACAATGAGCAGTTCTTC. Translating gives CASSLHSGGAPYNEQFF. The chain joins TRBV11-3 to TRBJ2-1; 11 bases map to TRBD2. This CDR3 region has 17 residues. From germline, CDR1 is SGHNT and CDR2 YENEEA. V was clipped by 2 bases and J by 2 bases; unmatched bases: 5.

The V gene is TRBV5-1, the J gene TRBJ1-1; D ambiguous. Deletions cut 3 bases from V and 3 bases from J, with 3 bases between. The germline gives CDR1 SGHRS, CDR2 YFSETQ. This CDR3 spans 11 amino acids. The CDR3 region is CASSSDTEAFF. CDR3 bases: TGCGCCAGCAGCTCGGACACTGAAGCTTTCTTT.

This clone has just a few counts. V is TRBV5-6 and J is TRBJ1-3; D not certain. The CDR3 spans 17 residues. Germline assignment: CDR1 SGHDT and CDR2 YYEEEE. Trimming took 3 bases from V and 0 from J, leaving 16 bases between them. CDR3 coding DNA: TGTGCCAGCAGCTCGAGTTGGATCTCGGTCTCTGGAAACACCATATATTTT. Amino acids: CASSSSWISVSGNTIYF.

The rearrangement links TRBV7-3 to TRBJ1-1; TRBD1 is a possible D gene (5 bases). This CDR3 has 14 amino acids. Germline V gives CDR1 SGHTA, CDR2 FQGTGA. The V and J ends lost 2 bases and 1 base respectively, with 8 bases between them. The CDR3 loop is CASSLQGPNTEAFF. The CDR3 coding sequence is TGTGCCAGCAGCTTACAGGGACCGAACACTGAAGCTTTCTTT. Combining the CDR3 with reference TRBV7-3 and TRBJ1-1 gives the whole variable domain GAGVSQTPSNKVTEKGKYVELRCDPISGHTALYWYRQSLGQGPEFLIYFQGTGAADDSGLPNDRFFAVRPEGSVSTLKIQRTERGDSAVYLCASSLQGPNTEAFFGQGTRLTVV.

The chain joins TRBV18 to TRBJ1-1; the D gene is possibly TRBD1 (5 bases). The CDR3 is 14 amino acids. Germline V gives CDR1 KGHSH, CDR2 LQKENI. Deletions cut 1 base from V and 5 bases from J, with 11 bases between. CDR3 sequence (DNA): TGTGCCAGCTCACCACAGTCAGGGCGGACTGAAGCTTTCTTT. This translates into CASSPQSGRTEAFF.

This rearrangement joins TRBV5-6 to TRBJ1-1, with 9 nucleotides matching TRBD1. The germline V gene encodes CDR1 SGHDT and CDR2 YYEEEE. CDR3 length: 15 residues. V trimming: 2 bases; J trimming: 7 bases; junction bases outside the gene matches: 9. Here the CDR3 reads CASSFGTGYGNEAFF. DNA of the CDR3: TGTGCCAGCAGCTTCGGGACAGGGTACGGTAATGAAGCTTTCTTT.

The V call is TRBV3-1 (or the pseudogene TRBV3-2), the J call TRBJ2-6; D gene uncertain. There are 15 residues in the CDR3. Germline V gene data show CDR1 as LGHDT and CDR2 as YNNKEL (reference sequence). V lost 1 base and J 3 bases, leaving 7 bases between the germline ends. This CDR3 is CASSQVGGGANVLTF. The CDR3 DNA reads as TGTGCCAGCAGCCAAGTGGGCGGTGGGGCCAACGTCCTGACTTTC.

This chain joins TRBV5-1 and TRBJ1-5; 10 nucleotides align to TRBD1. CDR3 length: 14 amino acids. Germline V gene sequence: CDR1 SGHRS, CDR2 YFSETQ. The trim removed 5 bases at V and 9 bases at J, leaving 8 bases unmatched. The CDR3, as DNA: TGCGCCAGCAGTTTAGGGACAGGGGACGGGCCCCAGCATTTT. Amino acids: CASSLGTGDGPQHF. Full variable domain (remainder filled in from reference TRBV5-1 and TRBJ1-5): KAGVTQTPRYLIKTRGQQVTLSCSPISGHRSVSWYQQTPGQGLQFLFEYFSETQRNKGNFPGRFSGRQFSNSRSEMNVSTLELGDSALYLCASSLGTGDGPQHFGDGTRLSIL.

The gene calls are TRBV30 and TRBJ1-1; D is unclear. The germline V gene has CDR1 GTSNPN and CDR2 SVGIG (reference sequence). The CDR3 runs 13 residues. Trimming pared 4 bases from V and 9 bases from J, leaving 18 bases between. In DNA, the CDR3 is TGTGCCTGGACGGCTGCTTTCCCTCTTCAAGCTTTCTTT. Translating gives CAWTAAFPLQAFF.